This TCR beta chain was documented in a study of a mutant IDH1 vaccine in newly diagnosed glioma. In the study overall: Averaging roughly 40 years of age, treated patients were around 60% male and approximately 38% female.

Time point in this sample: baseline, week 1 (first vaccination visit). Noted treatment: pre-vaccination baseline after standard-of-care therapy. Astrocytomas found in donors were new, WHO grade 3 or 4, IDH1-mutant and ATRX-lost. Whole-study findings and limits: Vaccination induced immune responses in over 85% of patients.

The CDR3 runs to 16 residues. Per the germline V gene, CDR1 is MNHEY and CDR2 is SMNVEV (reference sequence). Trimming cost V 4 bases and J 5 bases, with 21 bases left between them. In regard to this clone: Its matching antigen is unknown.

Only in-frame clones appear in the TCRdb table, and some are missing; sequencing was by immunoSEQ multiplex PCR. The sample lists over 25,000 clones; approximately 86% were seen once. The clonotype was recovered from a woman in her forties with glioma. The chain is built from TRBV27 and TRBJ2-7; either TRBD1 or TRBD2 may supply D (6 bases each). The sequenced sample was PBMCs, obtained from a glioma patient treated with radiotherapy, temozolomide or both. The CDR3 coding sequence is TGTGCCAGCAGTTATATAGCGGTACAGGGAATCGACGAGCAGTACTTC. Its protein product is CASSYIAVQGIDEQYF.